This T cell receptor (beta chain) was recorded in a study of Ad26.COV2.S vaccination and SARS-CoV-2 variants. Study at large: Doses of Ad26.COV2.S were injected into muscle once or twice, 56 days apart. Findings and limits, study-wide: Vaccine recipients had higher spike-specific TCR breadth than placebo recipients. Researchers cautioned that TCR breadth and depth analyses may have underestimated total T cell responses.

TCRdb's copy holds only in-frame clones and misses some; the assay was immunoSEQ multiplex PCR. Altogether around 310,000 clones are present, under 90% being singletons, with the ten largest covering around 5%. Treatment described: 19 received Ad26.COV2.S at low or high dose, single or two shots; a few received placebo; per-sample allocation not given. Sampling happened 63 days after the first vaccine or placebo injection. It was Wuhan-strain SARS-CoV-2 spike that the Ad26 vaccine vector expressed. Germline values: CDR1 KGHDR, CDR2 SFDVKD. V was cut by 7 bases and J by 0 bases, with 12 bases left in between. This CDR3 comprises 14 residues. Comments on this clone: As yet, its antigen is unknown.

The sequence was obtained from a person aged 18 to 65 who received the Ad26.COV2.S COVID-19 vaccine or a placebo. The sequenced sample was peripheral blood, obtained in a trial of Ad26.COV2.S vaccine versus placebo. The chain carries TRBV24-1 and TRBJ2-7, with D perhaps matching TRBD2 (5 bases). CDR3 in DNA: TGTGCCACCAGAGAGAGCGGAAGCTCCTACGAGCAGTACTTC. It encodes CATRESGSSYEQYF.